This TCR beta chain originates from a study of T cell responses to AZD1222 COVID-19 vaccine. General observations from the study: Spike was spanned by vaccine-associated CD4 TCRs, with dominance at 160-218 and 743-854.

A remark on this clone: The antigen remains undetermined.

Sequenced by immunoSEQ multiplex PCR; TCRdb stores in-frame clones only, minus some. The sample lists about 150,000 clones, about 92% occurring once. Trimming cost V 8 bases and J 5 bases, with 13 bases left between them. Germline V gene data show CDR1 as SNHLY and CDR2 as FYNNEI. The CDR3 spans 13 residues. The sample consisted of peripheral blood, taken on day 0 of AZD1222 vaccination. The sequence was collected from an adult in good health. The chain is built from TRBV2 and TRBJ2-1; tentatively, D is TRBD1 or TRBD2 (6 bases each). The CDR3 nucleotides read TGTGCCAGCTCGAGGGGGGAGAACAATGAGCAGTTCTTC. Translated, it gives CASSRGENNEQFF.